This is a list of T cell receptor beta chains from one sample in a study of blood T cell repertoires in COVID-19. Here immunoSEQ multiplex PCR was the method, and the copy in TCRdb shows in-frame clones only, minus some. The table shows 20,000 to 25,000 clones, with 80% to 90% occurring only once. The sequencing input was peripheral blood. The receptors were gathered from a man between 45 and 60 years old with active COVID-19. Each CDR3 is given with its conserved first and last residue. The D gene is left open where the match is weak. Clone sizes are given selectively: once, few, many, or a class where the clone is expanded.

j_call: TRBJ1-5
d_call: TRBD1
v_call: TRBV4-2
clone_size: -
cdr3_aa: CASSQTRAGGSNQPQHF
cdr3_nt: TGTGCCAGCAGCCAAACCAGGGCAGGGGGAAGCAATCAGCCCCAGCATTTT

j_call: TRBJ2-2
d_call: -
v_call: TRBV5-4
clone_size: few
cdr3_aa: CASSLDRRGTGELFF
cdr3_nt: TGTGCCAGCAGCTTGGATCGGAGGGGTACCGGGGAGCTGTTTTTT

j_call: TRBJ2-2
d_call: TRBD1
v_call: TRBV14
clone_size: -
cdr3_aa: CASSPGQGRTTGELFF
cdr3_nt: TGTGCCAGCAGCCCTGGACAGGGGCGGACCACCGGGGAGCTGTTTTTT

j_call: TRBJ2-2
d_call: -
v_call: TRBV6-6
clone_size: -
cdr3_aa: CASSYATTGELFF
cdr3_nt: TGTGCCAGCAGTTACGCTACCACCGGGGAGCTGTTTTTT

j_call: TRBJ1-5
d_call: -
v_call: TRBV7-2
clone_size: once
cdr3_aa: CASSLGGISNQPQHF
cdr3_nt: TGTGCCAGCAGTTTGGGGGGGATTAGCAATCAGCCCCAGCATTTT

j_call: TRBJ1-4
d_call: -
v_call: TRBV7-6
clone_size: -
cdr3_aa: CASSWGDGGKLFF
cdr3_nt: TGTGCCAGCAGCTGGGGGGACGGGGGGAAACTGTTTTTT

j_call: TRBJ1-3
d_call: -
v_call: TRBV29-1
clone_size: -
cdr3_aa: CSVNMGTGNTIYF
cdr3_nt: TGCAGCGTAAACATGGGGACAGGAAACACCATATATTTT

j_call: TRBJ2-1
d_call: -
v_call: TRBV7-2
clone_size: -
cdr3_aa: CASSLVGGEDEQFF
cdr3_nt: TGTGCCAGCAGCTTAGTCGGAGGGGAAGATGAGCAGTTCTTC

j_call: TRBJ2-1
d_call: TRBD1
v_call: TRBV24-1
clone_size: -
cdr3_aa: CATSDTRTGDNEQFF
cdr3_nt: TGTGCCACCAGTGATACCCGGACAGGAGACAATGAGCAGTTCTTC

j_call: TRBJ2-1
d_call: TRBD2
v_call: TRBV16
clone_size: -
cdr3_aa: CASSQNGEGDEQFF
cdr3_nt: TGTGCCAGCAGCCAAAACGGGGAGGGCGATGAGCAGTTCTTC

j_call: TRBJ2-7
d_call: TRBD2
v_call: TRBV11-2
clone_size: -
cdr3_aa: CASSFDSAGDEQYF
cdr3_nt: TGTGCCAGCAGCTTCGACTCGGCGGGGGACGAGCAGTACTTC

j_call: TRBJ2-5
d_call: TRBD2
v_call: TRBV5-1
clone_size: -
cdr3_aa: CASSLAGPNQETQYF
cdr3_nt: TGCGCCAGCAGTCTAGCGGGGCCGAACCAAGAGACCCAGTACTTC

j_call: TRBJ1-5
d_call: -
v_call: TRBV9
clone_size: -
cdr3_aa: CASSVGQGGQPQHF
cdr3_nt: TGTGCCAGCAGCGTAGGGCAGGGCGGTCAGCCCCAGCATTTT

j_call: TRBJ2-1
d_call: -
v_call: TRBV4-1
clone_size: -
cdr3_aa: CASSQVEYLGQFF
cdr3_nt: TGCGCCAGCAGCCAGGTCGAGTACCTAGGACAGTTCTTC

j_call: TRBJ2-2
d_call: TRBD2
v_call: TRBV19
clone_size: -
cdr3_aa: CATRTLAGGTGELFF
cdr3_nt: TGTGCCACCCGGACCCTAGCGGGGGGTACCGGGGAGCTGTTTTTT

j_call: TRBJ2-7
d_call: -
v_call: TRBV6-2/TRBV6-3
clone_size: -
cdr3_aa: CASSYRESHEQYF
cdr3_nt: TGTGCCAGCAGTTACAGGGAGAGCCACGAGCAGTACTTC

j_call: TRBJ2-2
d_call: TRBD2
v_call: TRBV30
clone_size: -
cdr3_aa: CACARTGSPGGGELFF
cdr3_nt: TGTGCCTGTGCCCGAACGGGGTCGCCGGGGGGCGGGGAGCTGTTTTTT

j_call: TRBJ2-2
d_call: TRBD1
v_call: TRBV18
clone_size: -
cdr3_aa: CASSLRTGATGELFF
cdr3_nt: TGTGCCAGCTCACTTCGGACAGGGGCTACCGGGGAGCTGTTTTTT

j_call: TRBJ1-1
d_call: -
v_call: TRBV12-5
clone_size: -
cdr3_aa: CASGLVGGFTEAFF
cdr3_nt: TGTGCTAGTGGTTTGGTAGGCGGGTTCACTGAAGCTTTCTTT

j_call: TRBJ2-7
d_call: TRBD1
v_call: TRBV6-5
clone_size: once
cdr3_aa: CASRDSDRGQLEQYF
cdr3_nt: TGTGCCAGCAGGGATTCTGACAGGGGGCAACTTGAGCAGTACTTC

j_call: TRBJ2-2
d_call: -
v_call: TRBV4-1
clone_size: once
cdr3_aa: CASSPPFGTPNGELFF
cdr3_nt: TGCGCCAGCAGCCCCCCCTTCGGGACTCCGAACGGGGAGCTGTTTTTT

j_call: TRBJ1-2
d_call: -
v_call: TRBV2
clone_size: -
cdr3_aa: CASSVGRENGYTF
cdr3_nt: TGTGCCAGCAGTGTCGGCAGGGAAAATGGCTACACCTTC

j_call: TRBJ2-1
d_call: -
v_call: TRBV4-1
clone_size: -
cdr3_aa: CASSQALASGGNEQFF
cdr3_nt: TGCGCCAGCAGCCAAGCCCTAGCCTCCGGTGGGAATGAGCAGTTCTTC

j_call: TRBJ1-2
d_call: TRBD1
v_call: TRBV12-5
clone_size: -
cdr3_aa: CASGTGTGAMGGYTF
cdr3_nt: TGTGCTAGTGGCACCGGGACAGGGGCGATGGGTGGCTACACCTTC

j_call: TRBJ2-5
d_call: TRBD2
v_call: TRBV28
clone_size: -
cdr3_aa: CASRPGLAGVSQETQYF
cdr3_nt: TGTGCCAGCAGGCCGGGACTAGCGGGGGTTAGCCAAGAGACCCAGTACTTC

j_call: TRBJ2-7
d_call: -
v_call: TRBV30
clone_size: -
cdr3_aa: CAWSVRRLTYEQYF
cdr3_nt: TGTGCCTGGAGTGTACGAAGACTTACCTACGAGCAGTACTTC

j_call: TRBJ2-7
d_call: TRBD1
v_call: TRBV6-2/TRBV6-3
clone_size: -
cdr3_aa: CASSTRTGSNEQYF
cdr3_nt: TGTGCCAGCAGTACGAGGACAGGGAGCAACGAGCAGTACTTC

j_call: TRBJ2-7
d_call: -
v_call: TRBV29-1
clone_size: -
cdr3_aa: CSVDGQEGDEQYF
cdr3_nt: TGCAGCGTTGATGGCCAGGAGGGCGACGAGCAGTACTTC

j_call: TRBJ2-3
d_call: -
v_call: TRBV6-6
clone_size: -
cdr3_aa: CASSYLGQFTDTQYF
cdr3_nt: TGTGCCAGCAGTTACCTTGGACAGTTCACAGATACGCAGTATTTT

j_call: TRBJ1-1
d_call: -
v_call: TRBV18
clone_size: -
cdr3_aa: CASSPSPGSGHFITEAFF
cdr3_nt: TGTGCCAGCTCACCCTCCCCGGGGTCGGGACACTTTATCACTGAAGCTTTCTTT

j_call: TRBJ2-1
d_call: -
v_call: TRBV29-1
clone_size: -
cdr3_aa: CSVELVGRGYNEQFF
cdr3_nt: TGCAGCGTTGAGCTCGTGGGCAGGGGATACAATGAGCAGTTCTTC

j_call: TRBJ2-1
d_call: -
v_call: TRBV4-1
clone_size: -
cdr3_aa: CASSQELARGLGEQFF
cdr3_nt: TGCGCCAGCAGCCAAGAGTTAGCGCGGGGCCTGGGGGAGCAGTTCTTC

j_call: TRBJ2-3
d_call: TRBD1
v_call: TRBV6-5
clone_size: -
cdr3_aa: CASSYNRDRGTDTQYF
cdr3_nt: TGTGCCAGCAGTTACAACCGGGACAGGGGCACAGATACGCAGTATTTT

j_call: TRBJ2-1
d_call: TRBD1
v_call: TRBV6-5
clone_size: -
cdr3_aa: CASSPDRVMDEQFF
cdr3_nt: TGTGCCAGCAGCCCGGACAGGGTTATGGATGAGCAGTTCTTC

j_call: TRBJ1-4
d_call: -
v_call: TRBV5-4
clone_size: once
cdr3_aa: CASSNREAGAHEKLFF
cdr3_nt: TGTGCCAGCAGTAATCGAGAGGCAGGGGCACATGAAAAACTGTTTTTT

j_call: TRBJ2-7
d_call: TRBD2
v_call: TRBV7-2
clone_size: -
cdr3_aa: CASSFLAGGGRSYEQYF
cdr3_nt: TGTGCCAGCAGCTTTCTAGCGGGGGGTGGGAGGTCCTACGAGCAGTACTTC

j_call: TRBJ1-1
d_call: -
v_call: TRBV7-9
clone_size: once
cdr3_aa: CASSLGGLTEAFF
cdr3_nt: TGTGCCAGCAGCTTAGGGGGGCTAACTGAAGCTTTCTTT

j_call: TRBJ2-2
d_call: TRBD2
v_call: TRBV27
clone_size: -
cdr3_aa: CASSLWGGVGTGELFF
cdr3_nt: TGTGCCAGCAGTTTATGGGGAGGGGTTGGGACCGGGGAGCTGTTTTTT

j_call: TRBJ1-2
d_call: TRBD1
v_call: TRBV5-1
clone_size: -
cdr3_aa: CASSLGQGISGYTF
cdr3_nt: TGCGCCAGCAGCCTAGGACAGGGGATAAGTGGCTACACCTTC

j_call: TRBJ2-7
d_call: TRBD1
v_call: TRBV27
clone_size: -
cdr3_aa: CASSLRTGLEQYF
cdr3_nt: TGTGCCAGCAGTTTAAGGACAGGCCTCGAGCAGTACTTC

j_call: TRBJ2-1
d_call: -
v_call: TRBV19
clone_size: -
cdr3_aa: CATGGRTYNEQFF
cdr3_nt: TGTGCCACCGGGGGTCGCACCTACAATGAGCAGTTCTTC

j_call: TRBJ2-7
d_call: TRBD1
v_call: TRBV10-3
clone_size: few
cdr3_aa: CAISDPTGYEQYF
cdr3_nt: TGTGCCATCAGTGACCCGACAGGGTACGAGCAGTACTTC

j_call: TRBJ2-3
d_call: TRBD2
v_call: TRBV6-2/TRBV6-3
clone_size: once
cdr3_aa: CASSPTPTSGGAWDTQYF
cdr3_nt: TGTGCCAGCAGCCCAACCCCGACTAGCGGGGGGGCATGGGATACGCAGTATTTT

j_call: TRBJ2-1
d_call: TRBD1
v_call: TRBV30
clone_size: -
cdr3_aa: CAWAPGTGGNEQFF
cdr3_nt: TGTGCCTGGGCCCCAGGGACAGGGGGCAATGAGCAGTTCTTC

j_call: TRBJ2-2
d_call: TRBD2
v_call: TRBV9
clone_size: -
cdr3_aa: CASSASAGGLSGELFF
cdr3_nt: TGTGCCAGCAGCGCTTCAGCGGGGGGGCTTTCCGGGGAGCTGTTTTTT